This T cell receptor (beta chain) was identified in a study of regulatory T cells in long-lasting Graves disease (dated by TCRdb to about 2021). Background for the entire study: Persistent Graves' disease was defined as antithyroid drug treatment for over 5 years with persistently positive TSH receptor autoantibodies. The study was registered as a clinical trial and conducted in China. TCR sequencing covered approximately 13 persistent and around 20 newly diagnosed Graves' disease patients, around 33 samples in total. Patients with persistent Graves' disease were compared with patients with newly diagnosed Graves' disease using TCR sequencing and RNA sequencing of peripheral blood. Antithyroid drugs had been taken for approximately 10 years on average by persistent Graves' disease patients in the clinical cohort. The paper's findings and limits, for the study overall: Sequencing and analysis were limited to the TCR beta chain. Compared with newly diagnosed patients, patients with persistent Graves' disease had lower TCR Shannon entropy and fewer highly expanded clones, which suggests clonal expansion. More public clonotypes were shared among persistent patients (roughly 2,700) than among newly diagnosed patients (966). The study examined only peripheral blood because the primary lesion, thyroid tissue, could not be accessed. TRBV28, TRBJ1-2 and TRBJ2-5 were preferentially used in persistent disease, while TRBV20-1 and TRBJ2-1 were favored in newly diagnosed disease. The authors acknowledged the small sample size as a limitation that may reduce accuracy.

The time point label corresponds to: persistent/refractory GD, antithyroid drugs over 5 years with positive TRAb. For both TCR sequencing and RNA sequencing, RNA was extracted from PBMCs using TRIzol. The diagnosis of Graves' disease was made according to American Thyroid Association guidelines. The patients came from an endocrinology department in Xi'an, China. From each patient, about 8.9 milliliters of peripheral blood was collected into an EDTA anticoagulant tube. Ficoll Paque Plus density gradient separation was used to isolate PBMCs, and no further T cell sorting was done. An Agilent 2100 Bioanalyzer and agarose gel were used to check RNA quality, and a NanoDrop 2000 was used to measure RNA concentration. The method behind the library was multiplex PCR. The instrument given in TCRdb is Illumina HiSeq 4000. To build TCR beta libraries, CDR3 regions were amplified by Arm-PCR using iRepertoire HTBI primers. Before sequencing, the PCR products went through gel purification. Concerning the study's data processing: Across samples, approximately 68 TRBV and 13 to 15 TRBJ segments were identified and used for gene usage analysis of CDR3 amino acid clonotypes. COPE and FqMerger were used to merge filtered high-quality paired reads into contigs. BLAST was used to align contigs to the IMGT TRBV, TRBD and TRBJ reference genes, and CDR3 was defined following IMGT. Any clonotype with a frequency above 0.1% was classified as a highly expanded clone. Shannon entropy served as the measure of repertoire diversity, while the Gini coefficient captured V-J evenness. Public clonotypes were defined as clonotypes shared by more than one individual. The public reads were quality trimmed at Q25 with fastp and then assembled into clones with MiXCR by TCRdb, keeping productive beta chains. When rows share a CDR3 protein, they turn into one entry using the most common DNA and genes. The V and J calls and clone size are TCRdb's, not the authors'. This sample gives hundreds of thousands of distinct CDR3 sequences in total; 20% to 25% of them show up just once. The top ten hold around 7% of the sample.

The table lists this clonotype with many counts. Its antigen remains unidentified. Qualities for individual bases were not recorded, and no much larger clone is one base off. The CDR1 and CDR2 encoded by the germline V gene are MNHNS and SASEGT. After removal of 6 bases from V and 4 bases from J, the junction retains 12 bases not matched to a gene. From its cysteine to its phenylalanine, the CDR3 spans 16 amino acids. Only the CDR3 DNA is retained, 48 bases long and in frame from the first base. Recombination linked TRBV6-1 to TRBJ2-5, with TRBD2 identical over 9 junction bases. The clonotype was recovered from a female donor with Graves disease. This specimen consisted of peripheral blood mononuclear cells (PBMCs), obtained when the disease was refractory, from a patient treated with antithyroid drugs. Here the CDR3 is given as CASSPAGGLGGETQYF. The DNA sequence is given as TGTGCCAGCAGCCCCGCGGGGGGGCTAGGAGGAGAGACCCAGTACTTC.